This T cell receptor (beta chain) stems from a study of regulatory T cells in long-lasting Graves disease. Combining iRepertoire HTBI primers with Arm-PCR of CDR3 regions, the authors built TCR beta libraries. TCRdb analysed the multiplex PCR reads with MiXCR anew, one entry per CDR3 protein. The table shows fewer than 500,000 distinct CDR3 sequences, with around 15% occurring only once. This clonotype was found many times. The sample's time point: newly diagnosed GD, antithyroid drugs for less than 3 months. PBMC-extracted RNA yielded the TCR library. The germline CDR1 and CDR2 sequences are SGHRS and YFSETQ. Trimming took 6 bases from V and 3 from J, leaving 13 bases between them. The CDR3 covers 14 residues. These data were likewise used in another study, on T cells in Graves' hyperthyroidism and ophthalmopathy.

The clonotype originates from a man in his forties or fifties with Graves disease. Sequencing used peripheral blood mononuclear cells (PBMCs), obtained at new diagnosis, from a patient treated with antithyroid drugs. This chain uses TRBV5-1 with TRBJ2-1, with D tentatively TRBD1 (5 bases). Here the CDR3 DNA reads TGCGCCAGCACCCTTTACGACAGCTACAATGAGCAGTTCTTC. It yields the protein CASTLYDSYNEQFF.